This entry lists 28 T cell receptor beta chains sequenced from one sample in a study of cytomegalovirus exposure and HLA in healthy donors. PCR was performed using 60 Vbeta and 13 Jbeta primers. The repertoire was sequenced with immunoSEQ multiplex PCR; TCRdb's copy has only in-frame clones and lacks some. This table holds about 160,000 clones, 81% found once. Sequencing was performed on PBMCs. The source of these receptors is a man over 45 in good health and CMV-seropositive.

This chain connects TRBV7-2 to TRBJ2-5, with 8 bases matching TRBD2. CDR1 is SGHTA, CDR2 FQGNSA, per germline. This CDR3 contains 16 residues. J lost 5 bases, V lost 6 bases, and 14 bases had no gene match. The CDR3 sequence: CASRSARGGSRETQYF. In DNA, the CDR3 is TGTGCCAGCAGATCCGCCCGGGGGGGATCCCGGGAGACCCAGTACTTC.

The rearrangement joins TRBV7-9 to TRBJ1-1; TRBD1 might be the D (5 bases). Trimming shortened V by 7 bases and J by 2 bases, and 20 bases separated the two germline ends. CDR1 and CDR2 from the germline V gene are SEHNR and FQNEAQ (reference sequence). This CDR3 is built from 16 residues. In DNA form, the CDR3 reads TGTGCCAGCACCCCGGGGGTCGGGGAACTAAACACTGAAGCTTTCTTT. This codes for CASTPGVGELNTEAFF.

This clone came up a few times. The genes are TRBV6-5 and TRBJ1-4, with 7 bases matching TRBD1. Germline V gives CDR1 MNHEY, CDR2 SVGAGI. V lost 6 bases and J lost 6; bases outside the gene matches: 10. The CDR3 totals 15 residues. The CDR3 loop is CASRQQGKGDEKLFF. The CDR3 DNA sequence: TGTGCCAGCAGACAACAGGGGAAGGGTGATGAAAAACTGTTTTTT.

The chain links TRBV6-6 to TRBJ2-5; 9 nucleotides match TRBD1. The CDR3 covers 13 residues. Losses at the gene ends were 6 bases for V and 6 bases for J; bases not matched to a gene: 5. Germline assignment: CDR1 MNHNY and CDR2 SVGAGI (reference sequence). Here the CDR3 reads CASSLGQGQTQYF. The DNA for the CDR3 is TGTGCCAGCAGCCTGGGACAGGGCCAGACCCAGTACTTC.

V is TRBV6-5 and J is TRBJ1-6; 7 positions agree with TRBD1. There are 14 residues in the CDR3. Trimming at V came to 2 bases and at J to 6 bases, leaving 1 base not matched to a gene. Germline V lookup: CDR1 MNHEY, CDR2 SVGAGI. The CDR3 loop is CASSYNRGNSPLHF. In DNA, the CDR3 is TGTGCCAGCAGTTACAACAGGGGTAATTCACCCCTCCACTTT.

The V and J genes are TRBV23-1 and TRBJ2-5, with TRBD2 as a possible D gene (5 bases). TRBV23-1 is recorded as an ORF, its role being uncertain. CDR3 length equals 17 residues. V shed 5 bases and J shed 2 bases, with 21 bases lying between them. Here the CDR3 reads CASSFGVYTTRQETQYF. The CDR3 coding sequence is TGCGCCAGCAGTTTCGGGGTTTACACGACTCGGCAAGAGACCCAGTACTTC.

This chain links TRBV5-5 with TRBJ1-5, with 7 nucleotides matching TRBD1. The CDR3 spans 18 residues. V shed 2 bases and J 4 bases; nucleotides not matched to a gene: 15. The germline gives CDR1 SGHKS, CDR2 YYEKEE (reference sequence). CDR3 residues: CASSLRAAGGIANQPQHF. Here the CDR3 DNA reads TGTGCCAGCAGCTTACGGGCGGCAGGGGGAATAGCAAATCAGCCCCAGCATTTT.

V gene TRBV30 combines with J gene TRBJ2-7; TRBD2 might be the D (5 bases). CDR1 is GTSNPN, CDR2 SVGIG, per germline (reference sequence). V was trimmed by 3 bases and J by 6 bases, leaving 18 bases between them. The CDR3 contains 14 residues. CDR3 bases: TGTGCCTGGAGCTATGAGCAGGAGCGGACCGAGCAGTACTTC. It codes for CAWSYEQERTEQYF.

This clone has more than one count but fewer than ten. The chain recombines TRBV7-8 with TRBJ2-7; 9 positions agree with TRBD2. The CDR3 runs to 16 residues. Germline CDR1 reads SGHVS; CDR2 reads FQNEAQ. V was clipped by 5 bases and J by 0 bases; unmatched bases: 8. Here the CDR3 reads CASSLSRLAVSYEQYF. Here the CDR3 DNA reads TGTGCCAGCAGCCTCTCCCGACTAGCGGTCTCCTACGAGCAGTACTTC.

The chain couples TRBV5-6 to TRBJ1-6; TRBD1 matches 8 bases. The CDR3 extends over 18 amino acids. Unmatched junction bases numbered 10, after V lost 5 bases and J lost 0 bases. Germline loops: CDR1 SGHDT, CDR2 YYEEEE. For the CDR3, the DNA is TGTGCCAGCAGTCCGCCAGGGGGCCCAAGCTCCTATAATTCACCCCTCCACTTT. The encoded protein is CASSPPGGPSSYNSPLHF.

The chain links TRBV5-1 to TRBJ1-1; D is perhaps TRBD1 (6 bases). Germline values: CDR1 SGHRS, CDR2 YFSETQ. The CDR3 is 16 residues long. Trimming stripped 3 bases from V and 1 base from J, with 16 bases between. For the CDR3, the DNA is TGCGCCAGCAGCTCAACCTGGACAGCCCCGAACACTGAAGCTTTCTTT. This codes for CASSSTWTAPNTEAFF.

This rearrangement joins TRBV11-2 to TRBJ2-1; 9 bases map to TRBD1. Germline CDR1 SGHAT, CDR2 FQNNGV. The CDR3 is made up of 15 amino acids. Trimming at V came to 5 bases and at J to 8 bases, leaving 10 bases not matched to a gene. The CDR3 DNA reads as TGTGCCAGCAGCCTCCAACTCGGACAGGGGTATGAGCAGTTCTTC. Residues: CASSLQLGQGYEQFF. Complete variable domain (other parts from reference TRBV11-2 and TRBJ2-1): EAGVAQSPRYKIIEKRQSVAFWCNPISGHATLYWYQQILGQGPKLLIQFQNNGVVDDSQLPKDRFSAERLKGVDSTLKIQPAKLEDSAVYLCASSLQLGQGYEQFFGPGTRLTVL.

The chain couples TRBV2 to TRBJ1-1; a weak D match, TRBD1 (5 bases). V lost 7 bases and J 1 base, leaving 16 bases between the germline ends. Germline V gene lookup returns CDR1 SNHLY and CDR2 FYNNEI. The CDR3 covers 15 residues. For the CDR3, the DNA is TGTGCCAGCAAGGGGTACGGTGGGGCGAACACTGAAGCTTTCTTT. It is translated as CASKGYGGANTEAFF. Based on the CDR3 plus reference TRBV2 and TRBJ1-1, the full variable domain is EPEVTQTPSHQVTQMGQEVILRCVPISNHLYFYWYRQILGQKVEFLVSFYNNEISEKSEIFDDQFSVERPDGSNFTLKIRSTKLEDSAMYFCASKGYGGANTEAFFGQGTRLTVV.

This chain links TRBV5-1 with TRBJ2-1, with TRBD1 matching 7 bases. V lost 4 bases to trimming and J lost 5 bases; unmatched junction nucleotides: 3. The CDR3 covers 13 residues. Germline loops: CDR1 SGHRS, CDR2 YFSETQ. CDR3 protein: CASSQGQNNEQFF. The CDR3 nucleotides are TGCGCCAGCAGCCAGGGACAGAACAATGAGCAGTTCTTC.

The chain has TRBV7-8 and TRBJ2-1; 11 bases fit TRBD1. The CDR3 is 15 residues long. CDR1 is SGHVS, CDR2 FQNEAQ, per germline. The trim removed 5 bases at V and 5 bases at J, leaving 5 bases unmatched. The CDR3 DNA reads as TGTGCCAGCAGCCCAAGGACAGGGGGCCACAATGAGCAGTTCTTC. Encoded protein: CASSPRTGGHNEQFF.

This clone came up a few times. The CDR3 DNA reads as TGTGCCAGCAGTCCTTATCAGGGGGCGCTGATGGAGACCCAGTACTTC. Translating it yields CASSPYQGALMETQYF. The chain employs TRBV27 and TRBJ2-5, with TRBD1 matching over 8 bases. With V trimmed by 5 bases and J by 5 bases, 13 bases remained unmatched. Germline CDR1 and CDR2: MNHEY and SMNVEV (reference sequence). The CDR3 runs 16 residues.

The CDR3 is CASSPTPRVLKETQYF. The CDR3 coding sequence is TGTGCCAGCAGCCCCACCCCCCGGGTTCTAAAAGAGACCCAGTACTTC. The genes are TRBV11-2 and TRBJ2-5; D is unresolved. This CDR3 region has 16 residues. The germline V and J ends were trimmed by 5 bases and 3 bases, with 19 bases remaining between them. In germline, CDR1 is SGHAT, CDR2 FQNNGV.

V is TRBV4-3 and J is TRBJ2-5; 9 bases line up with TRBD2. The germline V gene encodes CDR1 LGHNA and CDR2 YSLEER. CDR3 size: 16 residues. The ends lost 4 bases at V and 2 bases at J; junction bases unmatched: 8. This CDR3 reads CASSLGSAGGQETQYF. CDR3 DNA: TGCGCCAGCAGCCTGGGGTCTGCGGGGGGGCAAGAGACCCAGTACTTC.

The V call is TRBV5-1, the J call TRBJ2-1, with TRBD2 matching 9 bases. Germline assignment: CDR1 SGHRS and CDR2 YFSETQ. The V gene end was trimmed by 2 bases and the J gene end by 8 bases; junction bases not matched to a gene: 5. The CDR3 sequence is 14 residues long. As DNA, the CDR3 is TGCGCCAGCAGCTTAGGCGGGGGGGTGGATGAGCAGTTCTTC. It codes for CASSLGGGVDEQFF. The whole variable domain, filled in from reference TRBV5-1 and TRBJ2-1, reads KAGVTQTPRYLIKTRGQQVTLSCSPISGHRSVSWYQQTPGQGLQFLFEYFSETQRNKGNFPGRFSGRQFSNSRSEMNVSTLELGDSALYLCASSLGGGVDEQFFGPGTRLTVL.

DNA for the CDR3: TGCAGCGTCCTGAAGGGGGTGGCGGCGGGTTTGGCTGAAGCTTTCTTT. This gives the protein CSVLKGVAAGLAEAFF. V and J are TRBV29-1 and TRBJ1-1, with a tentative D call TRBD1 (6 bases). V lost 6 bases and J 6 bases, leaving 26 bases between the germline ends. The CDR3 has 16 residues. Germline V gene data show CDR1 as SQVTM and CDR2 as ANQGSEA.

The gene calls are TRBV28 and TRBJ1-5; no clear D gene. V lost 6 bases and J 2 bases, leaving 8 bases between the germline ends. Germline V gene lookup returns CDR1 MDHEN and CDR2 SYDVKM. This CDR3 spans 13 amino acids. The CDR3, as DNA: TGTGCCAGCAGGAACATCGGCAATCAGCCCCAGCATTTT. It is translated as CASRNIGNQPQHF.

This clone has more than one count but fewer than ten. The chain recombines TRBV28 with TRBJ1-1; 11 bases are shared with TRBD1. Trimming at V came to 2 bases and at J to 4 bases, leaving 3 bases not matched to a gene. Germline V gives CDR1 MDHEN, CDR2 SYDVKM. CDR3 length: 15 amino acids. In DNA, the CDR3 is TGTGCCAGCAGTTTACCCGGGACAGGGGGCACTGAAGCTTTCTTT. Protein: CASSLPGTGGTEAFF. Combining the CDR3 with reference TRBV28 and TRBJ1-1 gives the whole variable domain DVKVTQSSRYLVKRTGEKVFLECVQDMDHENMFWYRQDPGLGLRLIYFSYDVKMKEKGDIPEGYSVSREKKERFSLILESASTNQTSMYLCASSLPGTGGTEAFFGQGTRLTVV.

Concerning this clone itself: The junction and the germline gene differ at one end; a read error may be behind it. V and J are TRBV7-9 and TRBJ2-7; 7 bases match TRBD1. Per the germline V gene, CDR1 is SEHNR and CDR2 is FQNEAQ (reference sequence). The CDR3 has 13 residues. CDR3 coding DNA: TGTTCCAGCAGCCCACAGGGGCCGGGGGAGCAGTACTTC. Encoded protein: CSSSPQGPGEQYF. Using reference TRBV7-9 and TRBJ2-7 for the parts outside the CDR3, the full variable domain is DTGVSQNPRHKITKRGQNVTFRCDPISEHNRLYWYRQTLGQGPEFLTYFQNEAQLEKSRLLSDRFSAERPKGSFSTLEIQRTEQGDSAMYLCSSSPQGPGEQYFGPGTRLTVT.

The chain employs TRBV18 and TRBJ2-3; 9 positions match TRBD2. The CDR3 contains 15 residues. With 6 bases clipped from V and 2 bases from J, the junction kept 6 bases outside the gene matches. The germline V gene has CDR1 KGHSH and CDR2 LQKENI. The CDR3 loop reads CASSAGGPPTDTQYF. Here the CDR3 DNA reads TGTGCCAGCTCCGCGGGGGGGCCACCCACAGATACGCAGTATTTT.

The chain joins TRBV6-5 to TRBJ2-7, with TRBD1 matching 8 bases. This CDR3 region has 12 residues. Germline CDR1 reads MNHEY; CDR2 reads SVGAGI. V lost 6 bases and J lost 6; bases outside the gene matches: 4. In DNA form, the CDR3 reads TGTGCCAGCAGAAAAACAGGGGGCGAGCAGTACTTC. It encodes CASRKTGGEQYF.

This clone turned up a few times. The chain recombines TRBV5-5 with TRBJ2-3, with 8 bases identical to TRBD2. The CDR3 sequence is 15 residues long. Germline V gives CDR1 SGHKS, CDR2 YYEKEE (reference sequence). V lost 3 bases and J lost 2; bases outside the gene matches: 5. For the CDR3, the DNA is TGTGCCAGCAGCTCGGGACTAGTGAACACAGATACGCAGTATTTT. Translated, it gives CASSSGLVNTDTQYF.

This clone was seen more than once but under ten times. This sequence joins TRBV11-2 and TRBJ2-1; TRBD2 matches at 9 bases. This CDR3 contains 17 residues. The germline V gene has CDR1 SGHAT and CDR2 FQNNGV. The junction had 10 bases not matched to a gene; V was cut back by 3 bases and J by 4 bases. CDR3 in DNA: TGTGCCAGCAGCTTGGACCCCGGGACTAGCCGTTACAATGAGCAGTTCTTC. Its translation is CASSLDPGTSRYNEQFF.

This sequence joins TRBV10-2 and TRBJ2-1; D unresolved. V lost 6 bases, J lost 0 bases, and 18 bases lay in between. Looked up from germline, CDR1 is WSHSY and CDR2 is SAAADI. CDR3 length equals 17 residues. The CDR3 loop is CASSLPELPSSYNEQFF. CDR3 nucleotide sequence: TGCGCCAGCAGCCTTCCGGAATTGCCTAGCTCCTACAATGAGCAGTTCTTC.